These 13 T cell receptor beta chains were sequenced from one sample in a study of blood T cell repertoires in COVID-19. Produced via immunoSEQ multiplex PCR; TCRdb's table is partial and in-frame only. The table lists roughly 40,000 clones, roughly 84% of them singletons. Material for sequencing was peripheral blood. These receptors originate from a man aged 65-85 years with acute or convalescent COVID-19.

The chain recombines TRBV7-2 with TRBJ2-7, with 8 bases lining up with TRBD2. V lost 5 bases to trimming and J lost 5 bases; unmatched junction nucleotides: 5. This CDR3 has 13 residues. CDR1 is SGHTA, CDR2 FQGNSA, per germline. The chain's CDR3 is CASSGLAGNEQYF. The CDR3 region has the DNA TGTGCCAGCAGCGGGCTAGCGGGCAACGAGCAGTACTTC. Looking up the rest from reference TRBV7-2 and TRBJ2-7 gives the full variable domain: GAGVSQSPSNKVTEKGKDVELRCDPISGHTALYWYRQSLGQGLEFLIYFQGNSAPDKSGLPSDRFSAERTGGSVSTLTIQRTQQEDSAVYLCASSGLAGNEQYFGPGTRLTVT.

This clone was recorded only once. This chain joins TRBV7-2 and TRBJ2-3; a possible D gene is TRBD1 (5 bases). Per germline, CDR1 SGHTA and CDR2 FQGNSA. V was shortened by 5 bases and J by 0 bases, with 12 bases between the two germline ends. The length of the CDR3 is 15 residues. CDR3 in amino acids: CASSPQGQSTDTQYF. Here the CDR3 DNA reads TGTGCCAGCAGCCCCCAGGGCCAAAGCACAGATACGCAGTATTTT.

The rearrangement joins TRBV19 to TRBJ2-1; 9 bases align to TRBD1. CDR3 length: 17 residues. V trimming: 5 bases; J trimming: 5 bases; junction bases outside the gene matches: 13. Per germline, CDR1 LNHDA and CDR2 SQIVND (reference sequence). CDR3 loop: CASSSPAFRDRDNEQFF. The CDR3 DNA reads as TGTGCCAGTAGTTCCCCCGCTTTCCGGGACAGGGACAATGAGCAGTTCTTC.

The CDR3 loop reads CASSLGLAGENTGELFF. As DNA, the CDR3 is TGTGCCAGCAGCTTAGGGTTAGCGGGGGAGAACACCGGGGAGCTGTTTTTT. The chain employs TRBV7-6 and TRBJ2-2; 9 bases are a match to TRBD2. This CDR3 region has 17 residues. V lost 1 base to trimming and J lost 1 base; unmatched junction nucleotides: 4. From germline, CDR1 is SGHVS and CDR2 FNYEAQ.

The DNA of the CDR3 is TGTGCCAGCTCGGCTCGCGGGCCCCCCCAAGAGACCCAGTACTTC. Its translation: CASSARGPPQETQYF. V and J are TRBV18 and TRBJ2-5; tentatively, D is TRBD2 (5 bases). Trimming shortened V by 6 bases and J by 1 base, and 15 bases separated the two germline ends. CDR3 size: 15 residues. Germline lookup yields CDR1 KGHSH and CDR2 LQKENI.

The chain couples TRBV24-1 to TRBJ1-4; TRBD1 aligns across 10 bases. V shed 3 bases, J shed 1 base, and the junction held 4 bases outside the gene matches. CDR3 length: 17 residues. In germline, CDR1 is KGHDR, CDR2 SFDVKD. The CDR3 loop is CATSDPGQGLTNEKLFF. The CDR3 region has the DNA TGTGCCACCAGTGATCCGGGACAGGGGTTAACTAATGAAAAACTGTTTTTT.

The chain uses TRBV15 and TRBJ2-3, with unresolved D. The CDR3 consists of 15 residues. The germline CDR1 and CDR2 sequences are LNHNV and YYDKDF (reference sequence). Trimming left V 0 bases short and J 1 base short, with 8 bases between. CDR3 bases: TGTGCCACCAGCAGAGATCCTTCCGGCACAGATACGCAGTATTTT. Protein: CATSRDPSGTDTQYF.

The chain recombines TRBV29-1 with TRBJ1-2; D unresolved. Deletions cut 5 bases from V and 4 bases from J, with 17 bases between. This CDR3 contains 14 residues. Germline CDR1 reads SQVTM; CDR2 reads ANQGSEA. The CDR3 is CSVPDFTGAYGYTF. The CDR3 DNA reads TGCAGCGTTCCCGACTTTACTGGAGCCTATGGCTACACCTTC.

This chain joins TRBV5-6 and TRBJ1-1; no firm D call. V was shortened by 2 bases and J by 9 bases, with 20 bases between the two germline ends. Germline lookup yields CDR1 SGHDT and CDR2 YYEEEE. The length of the CDR3 is 15 residues. For the CDR3, the DNA is TGTGCCAGCAGCTTTATCCCAGACGCGGTACCTCAAGCTTTCTTT. This encodes CASSFIPDAVPQAFF.

The sample holds one count of this clone. A read error may account for a junction end that differs from germline. This chain links TRBV2 with TRBJ2-7; D unclear. Germline-derived CDR1 and CDR2 are SNHLY and FYNNEI. This CDR3 contains 14 residues. The CDR3 loop is CASSEVRSSNEQYF. The CDR3 nucleotides are TGTGCCAGCAGTGAGGTGCGGAGCTCCAACGAGCAGTACTTC.

There are a few counts of this clone. The chain's CDR3 is CASSPRLAGSTDTQYF. The CDR3 DNA follows: TGTGCCAGCAGTCCTAGACTAGCGGGTAGCACAGATACGCAGTATTTT. The rearrangement joins TRBV28 to TRBJ2-3; 10 nucleotides agree with TRBD2. The germline V gene has CDR1 MDHEN and CDR2 SYDVKM. The CDR3 sequence is 16 residues long. With V trimmed by 5 bases and J by 0 bases, 5 bases remained unmatched.

The V call is TRBV30, the J call TRBJ2-5, with a possible D match to TRBD2 (6 bases). Germline V gene sequence: CDR1 GTSNPN, CDR2 SVGIG (reference sequence). This CDR3 contains 14 residues. Trimming took off 0 bases at V and 1 base at J, with 9 bases between the two ends. The CDR3 DNA sequence: TGTGCCTGGAGTGTAACCGGGAGCCAAGAGACCCAGTACTTC. Protein: CAWSVTGSQETQYF. Variable domain in full (rest from reference TRBV30 and TRBJ2-5): SQTIHQWPATLVQPVGSPLSLECTVEGTSNPNLYWYRQAAGRGLQLLFYSVGIGQISSEVPQNLSASRPQDRQFILSSKKLLLSDSGFYLCAWSVTGSQETQYFGPGTRLLVL.

The V and J genes are TRBV7-2 and TRBJ2-6; D might be TRBD2 (5 bases). This CDR3 is 15 amino acids long. CDR1 is SGHTA and CDR2 is FQGNSA in the germline V gene. Between the trimmed V and J ends, which lost 3 bases and 7 bases, there was a span of 13 bases. The CDR3 loop is CASSFRQSGANVLTF. CDR3 sequence (DNA): TGTGCCAGCAGCTTTCGTCAGAGCGGCGCCAACGTCCTGACTTTC.